Listed below are T cell receptor beta chains from one sample, sequenced in a study of blood T cell repertoires in COVID-19. Clones were read by immunoSEQ multiplex PCR, and TCRdb kept only the in-frame ones, dropping some. Of roughly 52,000 clones in the sample, under 90% were seen once. The sequencing sample was made of peripheral blood. The receptors originated from a man older than 75 with COVID-19, enrolled during active disease. CDR3s include the opening cysteine and the closing phenylalanine or tryptophan. Some rows mark clone size as missing; the rest say once, few, many or name a class of expanded clone.

CDR3	size	V
CASRSTRSLTEAFF	.	TRBV5-1
CASTLNTGPPMREQFF	.	TRBV19
CASSPGTGNQPQHF	.	TRBV7-2
CASSFLRESGETQYF	.	TRBV5-6
CASSFPDMNTEAFF	.	TRBV5-6
CATSAGTGRTGELFF	once	TRBV15
CASSLGSNYGYTF	.	TRBV5-1
CATSRDRGGEKLFF	once	TRBV15
CASSLAGDRVNEQFF	few	TRBV3-1/TRBV3-2
CASSFPGQSTDTQYF	.	TRBV5-1
CASSLGGLAGGETQYF	.	TRBV11-2
CASTLNGGSGANVLTF	.	TRBV7-9
CASSDRFPQPQHF	.	TRBV19
CASSRDSNQPQHF	.	TRBV5-1
CASSLGGLGSTDTQYF	.	TRBV3-1/TRBV3-2
CASSVGGDEKLFF	.	TRBV2
CASSGRTAIEAFF	few	TRBV3-1/TRBV3-2
CASSSPGTGGGKPLHF	.	TRBV28
CASSQPGQQMNTEAFF	.	TRBV4-3
CASSGDPTGELFF	.	TRBV7-2
CASSSHSSGNTIYF	.	TRBV7-9
CAISAVQGAYEQYF	.	TRBV10-3
CASSMTSYSNQPQHF	.	TRBV6-2/TRBV6-3
CASSRTGQSNYGYTF	once	TRBV6-5
CASSRQGGGTEAFF	.	TRBV19
CASSKGDRDNEKLFF	few	TRBV5-1
CAIGGLGDEQFF	.	TRBV10-3
CATSAQPGGAAGELFF	.	TRBV15
CASSMRSRVRNQPQHF	once	TRBV19
CASSPGNTEAFF	.	TRBV12-3/TRBV12-4
CASRNRGLAFF	.	TRBV12-3/TRBV12-4
CASRNRENTEAFF	once	TRBV2